A single sample is the source of the 19 T cell receptor beta chains below, sequenced in a study of blood T cell repertoires in COVID-19. Profiled with immunoSEQ multiplex PCR; TCRdb holds only in-frame clones, not every one. The table includes 68,000 or so clones, approximately 88% detected once. The material sequenced was peripheral blood. The receptors were sampled from a human donor in a cohort sampled during active COVID-19.

V usage is TRBV28 and J usage is TRBJ2-4; 8 nucleotides match TRBD1. J gave up 8 bases and V 5 bases, and 8 bases lay outside the gene matches. This CDR3 contains 14 residues. Germline V gene data show CDR1 as MDHEN and CDR2 as SYDVKM. Written as DNA, the CDR3 is TGTGCCAGCAGTGCCGGACAGGGAGTAGACATTCAGTACTTC. Translation gives CASSAGQGVDIQYF.

The chain carries TRBV13 and TRBJ1-1, with unresolved D. The CDR3 contains 17 residues. Per germline, CDR1 PRHDT and CDR2 FYEKMQ (reference sequence). V was pared by 2 bases and J by 8 bases, with 24 bases between. The CDR3 DNA is TGTGCCAGCAGCTTAACCTCTTCCGCCCGGGTAAAAAGGGAAGCTTTCTTT. Translated: CASSLTSSARVKREAFF.

The genes are TRBV2 and TRBJ1-3; the D gene is possibly TRBD1 (5 bases). This CDR3 has 13 residues. V lost 4 bases and J lost 2, with 6 bases in between. The germline V gene has CDR1 SNHLY and CDR2 FYNNEI. CDR3 protein: CASSVGPGNTIYF. The CDR3 region has the DNA TGTGCCAGCAGTGTGGGGCCTGGAAACACCATATATTTT.

A remark on this clone: Different DNA sequences within this sample yield the same CDR3. The V and J genes are TRBV18 and TRBJ2-3, with 7 nucleotides matching TRBD1. The V and J ends lost 3 bases and 0 bases, in that order; junction bases with no gene match: 0. CDR3 length: 14 residues. Germline V gene lookup returns CDR1 KGHSH and CDR2 LQKENI. The CDR3 region has the DNA TGTGCCAGCTCACCGGGACAGAGCACAGATACGCAGTATTTT. This gives the protein CASSPGQSTDTQYF.

The chain uses TRBV5-4 and TRBJ1-2; the match to TRBD1 covers 8 bases. This CDR3 comprises 16 residues. Trimming at V came to 4 bases and at J to 8 bases, leaving 16 bases not matched to a gene. The germline gives CDR1 SGHNT, CDR2 YYREEE (reference sequence). CDR3 residues: CASSPNPGQVVGGYTF. The CDR3 DNA follows: TGTGCCAGCAGCCCCAATCCGGGACAGGTCGTCGGGGGCTACACCTTC.

The chain recombines TRBV28 with TRBJ1-5, with a possible D match to TRBD1 (5 bases). Trimming removed 10 bases from V and 2 bases from J, with 15 bases in between. CDR3 size: 14 residues. The germline V gene encodes CDR1 MDHEN and CDR2 SYDVKM. The CDR3 here is CAITGRRRNQPQHF. The CDR3 coding sequence is TGTGCCATTACAGGAAGACGGCGCAATCAGCCCCAGCATTTT.

The CDR3, as DNA: TGTGCCAGCAGTTACCGGGGGAGATTGAACACTGAAGCTTTCTTT. Its translation is CASSYRGRLNTEAFF. The chain recombines TRBV6-5 with TRBJ1-1; D possibly corresponds to TRBD1 (5 bases). CDR3 size: 15 residues. Looked up from germline, CDR1 is MNHEY and CDR2 is SVGAGI. Trimming removed 2 bases at V and 0 bases at J, with 10 bases between.

This chain joins TRBV9 and TRBJ2-3; 14 nucleotides match TRBD2. The ends lost 4 bases at V and 2 bases at J; junction bases unmatched: 6. This CDR3 comprises 17 residues. Per the germline V gene, CDR1 is SGDLS and CDR2 is YYNGEE. In nucleotides, the CDR3 is TGTGCCAGCAGCCCTCGACTAGCGGGAGGGTACACAGATACGCAGTATTTT. Protein product: CASSPRLAGGYTDTQYF.

The chain couples TRBV27 to TRBJ2-2; D perhaps matches TRBD1 (5 bases). V was pared by 3 bases and J by 4 bases, with 9 bases between. Germline CDR1 and CDR2: MNHEY and SMNVEV (reference sequence). The CDR3 has 14 amino acids. DNA of the CDR3: TGTGCCAGCAGTTTCCCAGGGATCACCGGGGAGCTGTTTTTT. Protein sequence: CASSFPGITGELFF.

The rearrangement uses TRBV19 and TRBJ1-1; D unresolved. The CDR3 length is 12 residues. Germline-derived CDR1 and CDR2 are LNHDA and SQIVND (reference sequence). The ends were cut back, 6 bases at V and 1 base at J, with 6 bases in the middle. The CDR3 spells CASRPGNTEAFF. In DNA form, the CDR3 reads TGTGCCAGTAGGCCGGGGAACACTGAAGCTTTCTTT.

The rearrangement links TRBV4-1 to TRBJ2-3; TRBD1 is a possible D gene (5 bases). This CDR3 region has 15 residues. Trimming cost V 1 base and J 2 bases, with 10 bases left between them. CDR1 is MGHRA, CDR2 YSYEKL, per germline. CDR3 sequence (DNA): TGCGCCAGCAGCCAAGTGGGGCTACCCACAGATACGCAGTATTTT. The encoded protein is CASSQVGLPTDTQYF.

This chain links TRBV28 with TRBJ2-7; 9 positions match TRBD1. This CDR3 is 17 amino acids long. V shed 3 bases and J 4 bases; nucleotides not matched to a gene: 13. Per germline, CDR1 MDHEN and CDR2 SYDVKM. The CDR3 DNA is TGTGCCAGCAGTTTTGGCGGGAAGGGACAGGGCGGATACGAGCAGTACTTC. Amino acid sequence: CASSFGGKGQGGYEQYF.

The rearrangement links TRBV30 to TRBJ2-7; 8 positions match TRBD2. There are 13 residues in the CDR3. The V gene end was trimmed by 6 bases and the J gene end by 0 bases; junction bases not matched to a gene: 4. Germline V gene lookup returns CDR1 GTSNPN and CDR2 SVGIG (reference sequence). The CDR3 bases are TGTGCCTGCCGAGGACTAGCCTCCTACGAGCAGTACTTC. Its protein is CACRGLASYEQYF.

V gene TRBV28 combines with J gene TRBJ2-6, with 8 bases lining up with TRBD1. The CDR3 is 17 residues long. Germline CDR1 reads MDHEN; CDR2 reads SYDVKM. The V and J ends lost 7 bases and 0 bases, in that order; junction bases with no gene match: 8. The CDR3 is CASTGQGYFSGANVLTF. The CDR3 nucleotides are TGTGCCAGCACCGGACAGGGCTACTTCTCTGGGGCCAACGTCCTGACTTTC. The entire variable domain, with the rest obtained from reference TRBV28 and TRBJ2-6, is as follows: DVKVTQSSRYLVKRTGEKVFLECVQDMDHENMFWYRQDPGLGLRLIYFSYDVKMKEKGDIPEGYSVSREKKERFSLILESASTNQTSMYLCASTGQGYFSGANVLTFGAGSRLTVL.

This chain connects TRBV18 to TRBJ2-7; TRBD1 matches at 8 bases. Germline V gene sequence: CDR1 KGHSH, CDR2 LQKENI. V was pared by 4 bases and J by 3 bases, with 2 bases of the junction left unmatched. The CDR3 spans 13 residues. The CDR3 is CASSLTGGYEQYF. For the CDR3, the DNA is TGTGCCAGCTCACTTACAGGGGGCTACGAGCAGTACTTC.

CDR3 sequence (DNA): TGTGCCAGCAGTTACGACGGGTATCAGCCCCAGCATTTT. Residues: CASSYDGYQPQHF. The genes are TRBV6-5 and TRBJ1-5; D is undetermined. The CDR3 runs 13 residues. V shed 2 bases and J shed 5 bases, with 7 bases lying between them. Germline CDR1 and CDR2: MNHEY and SVGAGI.

The chain is built from TRBV28 and TRBJ2-5, with TRBD1 identical over 8 bases. The ends lost 8 bases at V and 4 bases at J; junction bases unmatched: 6. The CDR3 is made up of 13 amino acids. The germline CDR1 and CDR2 sequences are MDHEN and SYDVKM. The CDR3, as DNA: TGTGCCAGCGGGGCAGGGGGCCGAGAGACCCAGTACTTC. This gives the protein CASGAGGRETQYF. The full variable domain, rest sourced from reference TRBV28 and TRBJ2-5, is DVKVTQSSRYLVKRTGEKVFLECVQDMDHENMFWYRQDPGLGLRLIYFSYDVKMKEKGDIPEGYSVSREKKERFSLILESASTNQTSMYLCASGAGGRETQYFGPGTRLLVL.

CDR3 sequence: CASSLLPGGNTIYF. CDR3 sequence (DNA): TGTGCCAGCAGCTTATTGCCAGGGGGAAACACCATATATTTT. The chain combines TRBV7-9 with TRBJ1-3, with TRBD1 as a possible D gene (5 bases). CDR1 and CDR2 from the germline V gene are SEHNR and FQNEAQ (reference sequence). The CDR3 length is 14 residues. The V end lost 2 bases, the J end lost 4 bases, and 9 bases lay between the germline ends.

This chain joins TRBV5-1 and TRBJ2-3; D possibly corresponds to TRBD2 (6 bases). V lost 1 base and J 4 bases, leaving 13 bases between the germline ends. The CDR3 runs to 15 residues. The germline V gene encodes CDR1 SGHRS and CDR2 YFSETQ. This chain's CDR3 is CASSLTRGGADTQYF. The CDR3 DNA is TGCGCCAGCAGCTTGACACGCGGCGGGGCAGATACGCAGTATTTT.